The next 23 T cell receptor beta chains were all read from a single sample in a study of blood T cell repertoires in COVID-19. Profiled with immunoSEQ multiplex PCR; TCRdb holds only in-frame clones, not every one. The profile shows 300,000 to 400,000 clones, more than 75% of them singletons. What was sequenced was peripheral blood. These receptors were taken from a man aged 45-65 years with active or convalescent COVID-19.

The genes are TRBV15 and TRBJ2-7, with TRBD1 matching over 8 bases. The J segment lost 4 bases and the V segment lost 0 bases, leaving 8 bases of the junction unmatched. Germline values: CDR1 LNHNV, CDR2 YYDKDF (reference sequence). This CDR3 contains 16 residues. The CDR3 loop reads CATSRDGKRTGYEQYF. The CDR3 DNA follows: TGTGCCACCAGCAGAGATGGAAAGAGGACAGGGTACGAGCAGTACTTC.

The genes are TRBV27 and TRBJ1-1; D call uncertain. Trimming removed 3 bases at V and 3 bases at J, with 11 bases between. The V gene's germline CDR1 is MNHEY and CDR2 SMNVEV (reference sequence). The CDR3 runs 14 residues. CDR3 sequence: CASSFSGIDTEAFF. In DNA form, the CDR3 reads TGTGCCAGCAGTTTTTCGGGGATAGACACTGAAGCTTTCTTT.

This chain joins TRBV7-3 and TRBJ1-2; 11 positions match TRBD1. Germline V gene lookup returns CDR1 SGHTA and CDR2 FQGTGA. CDR3 length: 14 residues. Unmatched junction bases numbered 6, after V lost 6 bases and J lost 6 bases. This CDR3 is CASSKDRGLNGYTF. Here the CDR3 DNA reads TGTGCCAGCAGTAAGGACAGGGGGCTGAATGGCTACACCTTC. Filled out from reference TRBV7-3 and TRBJ1-2, the complete variable domain reads GAGVSQTPSNKVTEKGKYVELRCDPISGHTALYWYRQSLGQGPEFLIYFQGTGAADDSGLPNDRFFAVRPEGSVSTLKIQRTERGDSAVYLCASSKDRGLNGYTFGSGTRLTVV.

This clone was picked up one time. The J gene is TRBJ1-1, the V gene TRBV21-1. TRBV21-1 has pseudogene status. The CDR3 loop spans 14 amino acids. The CDR3 sequence is CASSNWRMNTEAFF. CDR3 DNA: TGTGCCAGCAGCAATTGGCGGATGAACACTGAAGCTTTCTTT.

This clone has only one observation. In the same sample, other DNA sequences code for this CDR3. This rearrangement joins TRBV11-2 to TRBJ2-5; 8 positions match TRBD2. This CDR3 has 15 residues. J was trimmed by 2 bases and V by 4 bases; bases with no gene match: 6. In germline, CDR1 is SGHAT, CDR2 FQNNGV. DNA of the CDR3: TGTGCCAGCAGCTCCCTAGCGGGCGGGCAAGAGACCCAGTACTTC. It specifies CASSSLAGGQETQYF.

The J gene is TRBJ2-3, the V gene TRBV3-1 (or the pseudogene TRBV3-2), with D possibly TRBD1 on 5 matching bases. V was cut by 4 bases and J by 2 bases, with 10 bases left in between. The CDR3 is 14 residues long. CDR1 LGHDT and CDR2 YNNKEL come from the germline V gene (reference sequence). As DNA, the CDR3 is TGTGCCAGCAGCCGTCGACAGATCACAGATACGCAGTATTTT. This codes for CASSRRQITDTQYF.

For this clone: The sample has other DNA sequences that encode this CDR3 too. The chain combines TRBV12-3 or TRBV12-4 with TRBJ1-6; D uncertain. V was pared by 3 bases and J by 9 bases, with 6 bases between. The CDR3 length is 12 residues. The CDR3 region is CASSFSGSPLHF. The CDR3 coding sequence is TGTGCCAGCAGTTTCTCAGGTTCACCCCTCCACTTT.

The V call is TRBV21-1, the J call TRBJ1-4; the table's D gene call, TRBD1, was not cross checked with the DNA. TRBV21-1 is labeled a pseudogene. The CDR3 sequence is 20 residues long. DNA of the CDR3: TGTGCCAGCAGCGTGCACAGGGGTGGACGCTTCCCTTGCTCTAATGAAAAACTGTTTTTT. Protein sequence: CASSVHRGGRFPCSNEKLFF.

This clone has only a few counts. The chain combines TRBV6-5 with TRBJ1-2, with D tentatively TRBD1 (6 bases). Trimming removed 8 bases at V and 10 bases at J, with 23 bases between. The length of the CDR3 is 14 residues. Per the germline V gene, CDR1 is MNHEY and CDR2 is SVGAGI. The CDR3 spells CASRRGGGNYHYTF. In DNA form, the CDR3 reads TGTGCCAGCCGACGGGGAGGGGGGAACTATCACTACACCTTC.

The chain is built from TRBV2 and TRBJ1-2; TRBD1 matches at 9 bases. The V segment lost 6 bases and the J segment 3 bases; nucleotides outside the gene matches: 8. CDR3 length: 15 amino acids. The germline CDR1 and CDR2 sequences are SNHLY and FYNNEI. CDR3 coding DNA: TGTGCCAGCAGGTATTCTACAGGGGGCGACTATGGCTACACCTTC. Its protein product is CASRYSTGGDYGYTF.

The V and J genes are TRBV30 and TRBJ1-1, with D unresolved. Between the trimmed V and J ends, which lost 0 bases and 5 bases, there was a span of 7 bases. From germline, CDR1 is GTSNPN and CDR2 SVGIG (reference sequence). This CDR3 comprises 12 residues. The DNA for the CDR3 is TGTGCCTGGAGTGTACCAGGAACTGAAGCTTTCTTT. It yields the protein CAWSVPGTEAFF.

This clone appeared once. The V and J genes are TRBV25-1 and TRBJ1-1; no reliable D call. This CDR3 is 16 amino acids long. Germline V gene lookup returns CDR1 MGHDK and CDR2 SYGVNS. Trimming took off 8 bases at V and 0 bases at J, with 19 bases between the two ends. CDR3 sequence reads: CASATGRGELNTEAFF. The CDR3 DNA is TGTGCCAGCGCAACTGGGAGAGGAGAACTGAACACTGAAGCTTTCTTT.

This clone appeared a single time. This chain uses TRBV7-8 with TRBJ1-3; 8 bases are a match to TRBD1. J was trimmed by 0 bases and V by 5 bases; bases with no gene match: 6. This CDR3 comprises 16 residues. Germline V gene data show CDR1 as SGHVS and CDR2 as FQNEAQ. The CDR3 sequence: CASSTGQGSSGNTIYF. For the CDR3, the DNA is TGTGCCAGCAGCACAGGACAGGGTAGCTCTGGAAACACCATATATTTT.

About this clone itself: In the same sample, other DNA sequences code for this CDR3. The genes are TRBV5-1 and TRBJ1-2, with TRBD1 matching 10 bases. The germline CDR1 and CDR2 sequences are SGHRS and YFSETQ. The V and J ends lost 4 bases and 6 bases, in that order; junction bases with no gene match: 3. The CDR3 totals 13 residues. The chain's CDR3 is CASSTGTGDGYTF. The CDR3 DNA sequence: TGCGCCAGCAGCACCGGGACAGGGGATGGCTACACCTTC.

This rearrangement joins TRBV3-1 (or the pseudogene TRBV3-2) to TRBJ1-1; D possibly corresponds to TRBD1 (6 bases). Germline CDR1 LGHDT, CDR2 YNNKEL (reference sequence). The CDR3 extends over 14 amino acids. Trimming took off 4 bases at V and 4 bases at J, with 13 bases between the two ends. The CDR3 loop reads CASSRNRVSTEAFF. The CDR3 coding sequence is TGTGCCAGCAGCCGAAACAGGGTTAGCACTGAAGCTTTCTTT.

This rearrangement joins TRBV30 to TRBJ2-7, with 13 bases identical to TRBD2. The CDR3 contains 14 residues. V gave up 5 bases and J gave up 4 bases; unmatched junction bases: 5. Germline CDR1 GTSNPN, CDR2 SVGIG (reference sequence). CDR3 nucleotide sequence: TGTGCCTGGGCAACTAGCGGGGGGGCTTACGAGCAGTACTTC. Translating gives CAWATSGGAYEQYF.

A remark on this clone: The same CDR3 is also encoded by other DNA sequences in this sample. The rearrangement links TRBV19 to TRBJ1-1; D gene ambiguous. Trimming removed 1 base at V and 4 bases at J, with 7 bases between. Germline V gene lookup returns CDR1 LNHDA and CDR2 SQIVND (reference sequence). CDR3 length: 13 residues. This CDR3 reads CASSIAGSTEAFF. The DNA for the CDR3 is TGTGCCAGTAGTATAGCTGGGAGCACTGAAGCTTTCTTT.

The chain employs TRBV6-5 and TRBJ2-5, with D perhaps TRBD1 (6 bases). The V and J ends lost 8 bases and 5 bases respectively, with 18 bases between them. Germline-derived CDR1 and CDR2 are MNHEY and SVGAGI. CDR3 length equals 14 residues. CDR3 DNA: TGTGCCAGCCGGAAACTGGGGGCCCAGGAGACCCAGTACTTC. Amino acid sequence: CASRKLGAQETQYF.

The chain couples TRBV9 to TRBJ2-5; D may be TRBD2 (6 bases). Trimming pared 0 bases from V and 5 bases from J, leaving 11 bases between. The CDR3 loop spans 14 amino acids. Looked up from germline, CDR1 is SGDLS and CDR2 is YYNGEE. The CDR3: CASSVGLVSETQYF. CDR3 DNA sequence: TGTGCCAGCAGCGTAGGACTAGTCTCTGAGACCCAGTACTTC.

The chain recombines TRBV6-5 with TRBJ2-1; 9 bases match TRBD1. V shed 2 bases, J shed 6 bases, and the junction held 5 bases outside the gene matches. CDR1 and CDR2 (germline): MNHEY, SVGAGI. The CDR3 extends over 15 amino acids. The CDR3 here is CASSYGQGIPNEQFF. CDR3 bases: TGTGCCAGCAGTTACGGACAGGGGATACCCAATGAGCAGTTCTTC.

This chain uses TRBV7-8 with TRBJ2-1, with TRBD2 identical over 9 bases. The V and J ends lost 1 base and 7 bases, in that order; junction bases with no gene match: 11. The CDR3 totals 17 residues. CDR1 is SGHVS, CDR2 FQNEAQ, per germline. CDR3 DNA: TGTGCCAGCAGCTTAGAACATGCGGGGGGGACGGGAAATGAGCAGTTCTTC. Translating it yields CASSLEHAGGTGNEQFF. Using reference TRBV7-8 and TRBJ2-1 for the parts outside the CDR3, the full variable domain is GAGVSQSPRYKVAKRGQDVALRCDPISGHVSLFWYQQALGQGPEFLTYFQNEAQLDKSGLPSDRFFAERPEGSVSTLKIQRTQQEDSAVYLCASSLEHAGGTGNEQFFGPGTRLTVL.

V usage is TRBV11-2 and J usage is TRBJ1-1; TRBD1 matches 7 bases. The CDR3 extends over 14 amino acids. Germline trimming cut 7 bases from V and 5 bases from J; bases unmatched to any gene: 10. Germline V gene lookup returns CDR1 SGHAT and CDR2 FQNNGV. The CDR3 loop is CASTRGGVRTEAFF. In DNA, the CDR3 is TGTGCCAGCACTCGAGGGGGCGTCCGAACTGAAGCTTTCTTT.

The CDR3 protein is CASSYRGTGSNYGYTF. The CDR3 coding sequence is TGTGCCAGCAGTTACCGAGGGACAGGGAGTAACTATGGCTACACCTTC. This rearrangement joins TRBV6-2 or TRBV6-3 to TRBJ1-2; 9 bases match TRBD1. Per germline, CDR1 MNHEY and CDR2 SVGEGT. V lost 2 bases and J lost 1; bases outside the gene matches: 5. CDR3 length: 16 amino acids.